This TCR beta chain was retrieved from a study of blood T cell repertoires in COVID-19. The CDR3 extends over 12 amino acids. Germline V lookup: CDR1 GTSNPN, CDR2 SVGIG (reference sequence). The V and J ends lost 4 bases and 10 bases respectively, with 16 bases between them. Generated by immunoSEQ multiplex PCR, the TCRdb table keeps only in-frame clones and is missing some. Of around 70,000 clones in the sample, approximately 82% were seen once. The gene calls are TRBV30 and TRBJ1-1, with D perhaps TRBD1 (6 bases). The receptor was isolated from a man aged 55 to 70 with acute or convalescent COVID-19. The sequencing sample was made of peripheral blood. The CDR3 loop is CAWIPGASVAFF. The DNA of the CDR3 is TGTGCCTGGATACCAGGGGCTTCGGTAGCTTTCTTT.